This T cell receptor (beta chain) comes out of a study of T cell responses to AZD1222 COVID-19 vaccine. Points from the study as a whole: Repertoire samples came only from after the peak T cell response.

Germline lookup yields CDR1 MDHEN and CDR2 SYDVKM. The CDR3 is 14 amino acids. The V and J ends lost 2 bases and 6 bases respectively, with 10 bases between them. Profiling relied on immunoSEQ multiplex PCR, and the TCRdb table lists in-frame clones only, not all of them. This sample yields roughly 100,000 clones, of which approximately 89% are seen a single time; more than 8% belongs to the top ten. About this clone: Its cognate antigen is unknown.

This clonotype originated in an adult in good health. The chain combines TRBV28 with TRBJ2-2; D remains unclear. This sample comprised peripheral blood, obtained on day 0 of AZD1222 vaccination. CDR3 in amino acids: CASSLGFDAGELFF. CDR3 coding DNA: TGTGCCAGCAGTTTAGGATTCGACGCCGGGGAGCTGTTTTTT.